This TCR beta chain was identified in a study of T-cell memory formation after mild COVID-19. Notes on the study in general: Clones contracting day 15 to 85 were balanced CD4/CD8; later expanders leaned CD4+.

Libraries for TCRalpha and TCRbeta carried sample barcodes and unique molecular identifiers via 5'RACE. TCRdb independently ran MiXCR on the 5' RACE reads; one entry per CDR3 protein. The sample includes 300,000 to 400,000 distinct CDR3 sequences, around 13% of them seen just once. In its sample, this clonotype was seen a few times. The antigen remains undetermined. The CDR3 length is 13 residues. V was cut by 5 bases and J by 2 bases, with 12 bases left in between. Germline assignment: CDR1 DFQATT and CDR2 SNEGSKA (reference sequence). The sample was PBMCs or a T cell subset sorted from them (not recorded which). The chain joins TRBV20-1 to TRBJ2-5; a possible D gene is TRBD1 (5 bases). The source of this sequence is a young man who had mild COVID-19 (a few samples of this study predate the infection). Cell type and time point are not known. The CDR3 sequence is CSASQTVQETQYF. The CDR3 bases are TGCAGTGCTTCCCAGACAGTTCAAGAGACCCAGTACTTC.